The entry that follows covers one T cell receptor beta chain sequence. As originally analysed: Researchers report that nucleated cell counts were estimated from reference gene primer amplification. Method: immunoSEQ multiplex PCR; TCRdb's copy keeps in-frame clones and lacks some. V, J and clone size are taken as reported in that table, and D and trimming were inferred from the DNA itself. The sample records fewer than 70,000 clones, over 75% being singletons. The entry originates in a study of blood T cell repertoires in COVID-19. The wider study: Sources were T cells, B-cell-depleted T cells, or PBMCs; the material itself was cDNA or gDNA.

CDR3 length: 15 amino acids. Germline V gene data show CDR1 as LGHNA and CDR2 as YSLEER. Between the trimmed V and J ends, which lost 3 bases and 2 bases, there was a span of 13 bases. The chain links TRBV4-3 to TRBJ2-5; D is perhaps TRBD1 (6 bases). Sequenced: peripheral blood. The clonotype was recovered from a man aged 50 or older with active COVID-19. Here the CDR3 reads CASSQGAGKQETQYF. DNA for the CDR3: TGCGCCAGCAGCCAGGGGGCTGGTAAACAAGAGACCCAGTACTTC.